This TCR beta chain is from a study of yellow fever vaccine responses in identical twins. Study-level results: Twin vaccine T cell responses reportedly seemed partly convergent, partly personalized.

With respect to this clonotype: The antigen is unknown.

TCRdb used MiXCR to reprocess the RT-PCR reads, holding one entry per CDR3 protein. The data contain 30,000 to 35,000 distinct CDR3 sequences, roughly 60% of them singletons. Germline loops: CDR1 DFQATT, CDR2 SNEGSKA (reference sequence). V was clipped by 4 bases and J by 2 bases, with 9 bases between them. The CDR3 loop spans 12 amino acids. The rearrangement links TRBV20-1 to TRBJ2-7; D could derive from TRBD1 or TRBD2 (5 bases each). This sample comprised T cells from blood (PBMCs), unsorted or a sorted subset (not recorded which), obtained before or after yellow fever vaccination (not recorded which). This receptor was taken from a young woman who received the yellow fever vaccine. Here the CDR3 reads CSAKQEAYEQYF. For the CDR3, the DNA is TGCAGTGCTAAACAGGAGGCCTACGAGCAGTACTTC.